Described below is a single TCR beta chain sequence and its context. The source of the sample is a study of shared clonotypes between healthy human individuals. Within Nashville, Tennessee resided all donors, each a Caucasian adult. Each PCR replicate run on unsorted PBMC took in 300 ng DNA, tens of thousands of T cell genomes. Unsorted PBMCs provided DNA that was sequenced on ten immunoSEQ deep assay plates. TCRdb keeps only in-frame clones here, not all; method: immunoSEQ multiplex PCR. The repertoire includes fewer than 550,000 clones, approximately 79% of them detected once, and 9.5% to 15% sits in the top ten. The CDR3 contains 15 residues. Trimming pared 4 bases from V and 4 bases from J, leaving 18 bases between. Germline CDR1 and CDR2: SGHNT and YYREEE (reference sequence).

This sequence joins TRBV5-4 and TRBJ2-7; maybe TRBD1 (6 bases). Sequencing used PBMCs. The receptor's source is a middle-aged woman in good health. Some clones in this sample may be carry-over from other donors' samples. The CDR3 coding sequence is TGTGCCAGCAGCCAACGGACAGTGGGGGATTACGAGCAGTACTTC. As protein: CASSQRTVGDYEQYF.